These 13 T cell receptor beta chains originate from one sample sequenced in a study of OX40 agonist ivuxolimab in advanced cancers. The assay was immunoSEQ multiplex PCR, and TCRdb's table has in-frame clones only and misses some. The profile shows some 49,000 clones, 75% to 80% of them singletons. The input for sequencing was CD4+ or CD8+ T cells sorted from blood, taken in a trial of the OX40 agonist ivuxolimab. The receptors originated from an adult with an advanced solid tumor such as melanoma, head and neck, liver or kidney cancer.

The rearrangement joins TRBV7-2 to TRBJ2-2; possible D gene TRBD2, 6 bases. CDR3 length: 15 amino acids. The V end lost 5 bases, the J end lost 1 base, and 11 bases lay between the germline ends. Per the germline V gene, CDR1 is SGHTA and CDR2 is FQGNSA. This chain's CDR3 is CASSAGLLNTGELFF. The CDR3, as DNA: TGTGCCAGCAGCGCGGGACTTTTGAACACCGGGGAGCTGTTTTTT.

J is TRBJ2-1 and V is TRBV5-4; no firm D call. Germline V gives CDR1 SGHNT, CDR2 YYREEE (reference sequence). V was shortened by 0 bases and J by 0 bases, with 13 bases between the two germline ends. This CDR3 region has 17 residues. This chain's CDR3 is CASSLDLLLSSYNEQFF. CDR3 DNA sequence: TGTGCCAGCAGCTTGGATTTGCTACTATCCTCCTACAATGAGCAGTTCTTC.

CDR3 region: CASSSNRASQFF. CDR3 nucleotides: TGTGCCAGCAGCTCGAATAGGGCGTCGCAGTTCTTC. The V call is TRBV7-2, the J call TRBJ2-1, with D unresolved. The V end was cut by 4 bases, the J end by 12 bases, with 13 bases between. The CDR3 runs 12 residues. Germline V gene sequence: CDR1 SGHTA, CDR2 FQGNSA.

This clone was picked up one time. The V and J genes are TRBV5-1 and TRBJ2-1; TRBD2 matches at 9 bases. CDR1 and CDR2 from the germline V gene are SGHRS and YFSETQ. J gave up 9 bases and V 0 bases, and 13 bases lay outside the gene matches. This CDR3 has 17 residues. The CDR3 DNA sequence: TGCGCCAGCAGCTTGGAATGGGCTAGCGGGAACCCCAGTGAGCAGTTCTTC. Protein: CASSLEWASGNPSEQFF.

The V and J genes are TRBV13 and TRBJ2-5, with D possibly matching TRBD1 (6 bases). This CDR3 has 15 amino acids. Trimming removed 3 bases from V and 5 bases from J, with 16 bases in between. In germline, CDR1 is PRHDT, CDR2 FYEKMQ (reference sequence). The CDR3 region is CASSFPQGSSETQYF. As DNA, the CDR3 is TGTGCCAGCAGCTTCCCGCAGGGGTCCAGCGAGACCCAGTACTTC.

The chain employs TRBV7-9 and TRBJ1-3; D perhaps matches TRBD1 (6 bases). The CDR3 extends over 16 amino acids. Between the trimmed V and J ends, which lost 3 bases and 0 bases, there was a span of 12 bases. CDR1 and CDR2 (germline): SEHNR, FQNEAQ (reference sequence). The CDR3 is CASSFLTGISGNTIYF. CDR3 nucleotide sequence: TGTGCCAGCAGCTTCCTAACAGGGATCTCTGGAAACACCATATATTTT.

The rearrangement links TRBV29-1 to TRBJ1-1; no clear D. Trimming took off 4 bases at V and 2 bases at J, with 5 bases between the two ends. The CDR3 is 11 residues long. Germline CDR1 is SQVTM and CDR2 is ANQGSEA. The CDR3 spells CSVVRNTEAFF. The CDR3 DNA follows: TGCAGCGTTGTACGAAACACTGAAGCTTTCTTT.

The chain carries TRBV4-2 and TRBJ2-2, with D possibly being TRBD1 (6 bases). Trimming removed 1 base at V and 6 bases at J, with 15 bases between. There are 16 residues in the CDR3. Germline V gene sequence: CDR1 LGHNA, CDR2 YNFKEQ. The CDR3 DNA reads as TGTGCCAGCAGCCAAGTAGCCGGGACAATCGCCGGGGAGCTGTTTTTT. It is translated as CASSQVAGTIAGELFF.

The chain employs TRBV6-1 and TRBJ1-5; weak D call: TRBD1 (6 bases). Germline V CDR1 and CDR2: MNHNS, SASEGT. This CDR3 is 16 amino acids long. The germline V and J ends were trimmed by 3 bases and 3 bases, with 15 bases remaining between them. In nucleotides, the CDR3 is TGTGCCAGCAGTGATGAGGTCGGGGGCTACAATCAGCCCCAGCATTTT. It translates to CASSDEVGGYNQPQHF.

V gene TRBV28 combines with J gene TRBJ2-2, with a weak D call TRBD1 (5 bases). Germline assignment: CDR1 MDHEN and CDR2 SYDVKM. V shed 0 bases and J shed 1 base, with 9 bases lying between them. This CDR3 contains 16 residues. CDR3 sequence (DNA): TGTGCCAGCAGTTTATGGCAGGGCCTGAACACCGGGGAGCTGTTTTTT. Protein: CASSLWQGLNTGELFF. Filled out from reference TRBV28 and TRBJ2-2, the complete variable domain reads DVKVTQSSRYLVKRTGEKVFLECVQDMDHENMFWYRQDPGLGLRLIYFSYDVKMKEKGDIPEGYSVSREKKERFSLILESASTNQTSMYLCASSLWQGLNTGELFFGEGSRLTVL.

V is TRBV7-2 and J is TRBJ2-5; TRBD2 matches at 12 bases. Germline V gives CDR1 SGHTA, CDR2 FQGNSA. The ends lost 3 bases at V and 5 bases at J; junction bases unmatched: 7. The CDR3 consists of 16 residues. Written as DNA, the CDR3 is TGTGCCAGCAGCTTCAAGACTAGCGGGAGATCTGAGACCCAGTACTTC. Translating gives CASSFKTSGRSETQYF.

The J gene is TRBJ2-1, the V gene TRBV19; TRBD2 is a possible D gene (6 bases). CDR3 length: 11 residues. The ends were cut back, 9 bases at V and 7 bases at J, with 10 bases in the middle. The germline V gene encodes CDR1 LNHDA and CDR2 SQIVND (reference sequence). The CDR3 coding sequence is TGTGCCAGCCTGGGACTGAATGAGCAGTTCTTC. It translates to CASLGLNEQFF.

In its sample, this clone was seen a few times. The CDR3 is CASSSEGPDSEQFF. The DNA for the CDR3 is TGTGCCAGCAGTTCGGAGGGCCCCGACAGTGAGCAGTTCTTC. The chain combines TRBV6-5 with TRBJ2-1; D possibly corresponds to TRBD2 (6 bases). The CDR3 spans 14 residues. Trimming removed 4 bases at V and 9 bases at J, with 16 bases between. The germline CDR1 and CDR2 sequences are MNHEY and SVGAGI.